This TCR beta chain emerged from a study of shared clonotypes between healthy human individuals. Study-level background: A donor's plate count was three for CD4 naive and three for CD4 memory; CD8 naive had two and CD8 memory one. Points from the study as a whole: Memory subsets generally showed smaller estimated richness than naive subsets did.

The assay was immunoSEQ multiplex PCR, and TCRdb's table has in-frame clones only and misses some. This table holds about 2.1 million clones, about 93% found once. It was CD45RO-negative cells, positively selected for CCR7, that made up naive CD8 cells, with terminally differentiated effector memory CD45RA+ cells excluded. With regard to this clone: The antigen is undetermined.

From germline, CDR1 is GTSNPN and CDR2 SVGIG (reference sequence). The CDR3 is made up of 14 amino acids. V lost 2 bases and J 0 bases, leaving 5 bases between the germline ends. The sequencing input was naive CD8+ T cells from PBMCs. V gene TRBV30 combines with J gene TRBJ2-6; D remains ambiguous. This receptor was obtained from a man between 18 and 35 years old in good health. Some clones in this sample may be carry-over from other donors' samples. CDR3 nucleotides: TGTGCCTGGAGTCCCGACTCTGGGGCCAACGTCCTGACTTTC. Protein sequence: CAWSPDSGANVLTF.